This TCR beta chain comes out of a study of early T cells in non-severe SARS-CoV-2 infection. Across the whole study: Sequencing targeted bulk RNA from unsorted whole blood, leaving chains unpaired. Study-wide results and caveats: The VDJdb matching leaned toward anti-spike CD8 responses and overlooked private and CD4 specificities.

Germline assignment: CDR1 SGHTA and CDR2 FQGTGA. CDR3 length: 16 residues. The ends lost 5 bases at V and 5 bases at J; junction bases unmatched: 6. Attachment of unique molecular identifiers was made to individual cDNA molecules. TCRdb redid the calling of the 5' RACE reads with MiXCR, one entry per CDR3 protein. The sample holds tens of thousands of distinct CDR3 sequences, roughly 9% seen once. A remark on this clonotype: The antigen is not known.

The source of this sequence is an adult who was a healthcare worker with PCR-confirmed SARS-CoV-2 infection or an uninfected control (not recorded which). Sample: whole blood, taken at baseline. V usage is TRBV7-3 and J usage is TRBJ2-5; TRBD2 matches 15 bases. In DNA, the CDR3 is TGTGCCAGCAGCGCGGGACTAGCGGGGGGTTGGGAGACCCAGTACTTC. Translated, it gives CASSAGLAGGWETQYF.